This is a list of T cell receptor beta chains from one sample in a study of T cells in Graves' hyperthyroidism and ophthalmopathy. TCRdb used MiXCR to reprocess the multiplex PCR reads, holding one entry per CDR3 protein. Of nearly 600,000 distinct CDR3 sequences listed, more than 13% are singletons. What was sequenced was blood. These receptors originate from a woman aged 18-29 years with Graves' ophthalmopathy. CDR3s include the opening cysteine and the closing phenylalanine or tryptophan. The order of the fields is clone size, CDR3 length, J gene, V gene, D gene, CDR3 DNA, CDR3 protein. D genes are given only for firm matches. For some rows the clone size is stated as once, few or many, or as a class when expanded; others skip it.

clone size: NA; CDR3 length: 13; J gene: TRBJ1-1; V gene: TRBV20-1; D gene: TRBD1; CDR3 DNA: TGCAGTGCGGGGGGACAGCCGAACACTGAAGCTTTCTTT; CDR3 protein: CSAGGQPNTEAFF
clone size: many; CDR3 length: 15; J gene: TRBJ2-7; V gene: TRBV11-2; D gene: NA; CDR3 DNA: TGTGCCAGCACTCCCCAGGGAGCGGCTCGTGGCGAGCAGTACTTC; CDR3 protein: CASTPQGAARGEQYF
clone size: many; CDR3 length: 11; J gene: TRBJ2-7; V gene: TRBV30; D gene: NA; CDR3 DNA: TGTGCCTGGAGTCGACGGTACGAGCAGTACTTC; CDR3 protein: CAWSRRYEQYF
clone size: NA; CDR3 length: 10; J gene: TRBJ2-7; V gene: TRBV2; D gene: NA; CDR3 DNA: TGTGCCAGCACCAGGGGTGAGCAGTACTTC; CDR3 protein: CASTRGEQYF
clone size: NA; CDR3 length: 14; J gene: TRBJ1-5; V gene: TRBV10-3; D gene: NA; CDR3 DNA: TGTGCCATCAGTGAGTCTTCCGGCAGGGGGCCCCAGCATTTT; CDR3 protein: CAISESSGRGPQHF
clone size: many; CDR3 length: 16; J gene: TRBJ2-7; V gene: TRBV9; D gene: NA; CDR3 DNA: TGTGCCAGCAGAATATGGCGGGAACTACAATCCTACGAGCAGTACTTC; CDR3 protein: CASRIWRELQSYEQYF
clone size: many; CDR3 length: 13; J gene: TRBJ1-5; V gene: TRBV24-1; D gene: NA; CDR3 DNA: TGTGCCACTAGCGCCGTCAAAGATCAGCCCCAGCATTTT; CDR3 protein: CATSAVKDQPQHF
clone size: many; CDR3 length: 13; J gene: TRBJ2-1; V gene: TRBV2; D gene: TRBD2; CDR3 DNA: TGTGCCAGCAAGGCGGGAGGATACAATGAGCAGTTCTTC; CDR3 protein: CASKAGGYNEQFF
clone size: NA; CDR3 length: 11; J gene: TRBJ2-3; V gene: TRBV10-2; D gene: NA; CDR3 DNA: TGCGCCAGCAGTGACAGGGATGGGCAGTATTTT; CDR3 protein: CASSDRDGQYF
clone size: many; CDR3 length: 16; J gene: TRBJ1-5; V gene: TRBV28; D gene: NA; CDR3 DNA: TGTGCCAGCAGCCTCCTTGGAAGGGGAGGCAATCAGCCCCAGCATTTT; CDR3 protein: CASSLLGRGGNQPQHF
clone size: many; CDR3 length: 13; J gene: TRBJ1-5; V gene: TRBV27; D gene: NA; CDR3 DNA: TGTGCCAGCAGTAACGGATACAATCAGCCCCAGCATTTT; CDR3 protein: CASSNGYNQPQHF
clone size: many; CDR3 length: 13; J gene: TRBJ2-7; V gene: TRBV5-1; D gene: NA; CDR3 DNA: TGCGCCAGCAGTTCACGCTTGGGTCTCGAGCAGTACTTC; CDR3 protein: CASSSRLGLEQYF
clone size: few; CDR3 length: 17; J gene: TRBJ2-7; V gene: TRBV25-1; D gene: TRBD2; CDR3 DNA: TGTGCCAGCAGTGATATCGCCCGAGCGGGAGGGAGCTACGAGCAGTACTTC; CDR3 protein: CASSDIARAGGSYEQYF
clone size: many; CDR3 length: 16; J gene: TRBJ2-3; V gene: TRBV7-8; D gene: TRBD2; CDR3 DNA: TGTGCCAGCAGCGCCCGGACTAGCGGGAGTGCAGATACGCAGTATTTT; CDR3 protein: CASSARTSGSADTQYF
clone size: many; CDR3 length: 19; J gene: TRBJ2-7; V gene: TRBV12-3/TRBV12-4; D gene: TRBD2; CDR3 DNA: TGTGCCAGCAGTTTATATGAAATGACTAGCGGGAGGGCCTTAACCGAGCAGTACTTC; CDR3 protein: CASSLYEMTSGRALTEQYF
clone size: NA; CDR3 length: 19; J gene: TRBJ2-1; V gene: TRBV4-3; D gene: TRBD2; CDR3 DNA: TGCGCCAGCAGCCAAGGCCATGGCGGGAGGATCGTTTCCTACAATGAGCAGTTCTTC; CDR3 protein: CASSQGHGGRIVSYNEQFF
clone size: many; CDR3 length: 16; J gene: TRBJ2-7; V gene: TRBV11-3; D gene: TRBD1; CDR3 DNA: TGTGCCAGCAGCTTAGAGGGGGACAGGAACGTCTACGAGCAGTACTTC; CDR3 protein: CASSLEGDRNVYEQYF
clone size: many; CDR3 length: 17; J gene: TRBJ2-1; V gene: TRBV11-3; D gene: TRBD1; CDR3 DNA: TGTGCCAGCAGCTTAGTCCGACAGGGAGCCGGCTACAATGAGCAGTTCTTC; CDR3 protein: CASSLVRQGAGYNEQFF
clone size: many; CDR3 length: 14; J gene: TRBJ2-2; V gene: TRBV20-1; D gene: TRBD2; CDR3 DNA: TGCAGTGCTAAACTAGCGGATAACACCGGGGAGCTGTTTTTT; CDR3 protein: CSAKLADNTGELFF
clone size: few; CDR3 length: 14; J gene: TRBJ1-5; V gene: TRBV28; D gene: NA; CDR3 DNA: TGTGCCAGCAATGAGGATTATAGCAATCAGCCCCAGCATTTT; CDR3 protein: CASNEDYSNQPQHF
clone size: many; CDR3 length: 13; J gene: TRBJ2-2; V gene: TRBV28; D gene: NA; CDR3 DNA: TGTGCCAGCAGGAGGGGTTTGGCCGGGGAGCTGTTTTTT; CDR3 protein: CASRRGLAGELFF
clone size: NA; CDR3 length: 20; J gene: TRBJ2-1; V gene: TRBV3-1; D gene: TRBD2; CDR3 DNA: TGTGCCAGCAGCCCACAATCCCCAGGACTAGCGGGAGGGTTATACAATGAGCAGTTCTTC; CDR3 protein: CASSPQSPGLAGGLYNEQFF
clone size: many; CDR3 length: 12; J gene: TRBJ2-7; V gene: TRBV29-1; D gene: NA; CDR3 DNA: TGCAGCGTACTAAGGGGACCCTACGAGCAGTACTTC; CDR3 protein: CSVLRGPYEQYF
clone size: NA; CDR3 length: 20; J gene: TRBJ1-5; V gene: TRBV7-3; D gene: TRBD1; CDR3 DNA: TGTGCCAGCAGTTCCCCCCGGGACAGCGGAAAGATCTATCCTGGTCAGCCCCAGCATTTT; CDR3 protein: CASSSPRDSGKIYPGQPQHF
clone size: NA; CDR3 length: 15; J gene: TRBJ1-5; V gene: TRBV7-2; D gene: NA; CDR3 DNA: TGTGCCAGCAGCCCGGGGGGGGGGATTGGACAGCCCCAGCATTTT; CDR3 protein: CASSPGGGIGQPQHF
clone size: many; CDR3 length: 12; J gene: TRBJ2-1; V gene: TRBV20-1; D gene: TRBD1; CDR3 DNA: TGCAGTGCACTAGGACAGGGGAATGAGCAGTTCTTC; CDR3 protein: CSALGQGNEQFF
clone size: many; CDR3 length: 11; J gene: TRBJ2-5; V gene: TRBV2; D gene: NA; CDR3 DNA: TGTGCCAGCAGTGAAGGGTCATTCCAGTACTTC; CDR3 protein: CASSEGSFQYF
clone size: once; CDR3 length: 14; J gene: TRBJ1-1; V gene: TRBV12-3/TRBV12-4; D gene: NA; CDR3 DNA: TGTGCCAGCAGTTTAGTAGGGTATGGGACTGAAGCTTTCTTT; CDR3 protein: CASSLVGYGTEAFF
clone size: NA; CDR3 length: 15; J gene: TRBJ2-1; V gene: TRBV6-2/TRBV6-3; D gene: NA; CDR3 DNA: TGTGCCAGCACCCCCGGCGGGCAGTACCACAATGAGCAGTTCTTC; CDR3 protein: CASTPGGQYHNEQFF